Shown below are 11 T cell receptor beta chains from a single sample sequenced in a study of shared clonotypes between healthy human individuals. CD8 cells classed as naive were CD45RO-negative and positively selected for CCR7, excluding terminally differentiated effector memory CD45RA+ cells. Measured with immunoSEQ multiplex PCR; TCRdb has only the in-frame clones, and not every one. The repertoire holds some 800,000 clones, with over 90% as singletons. Sequencing was done on a sample of naive CD8+ T cells sorted from blood. The receptors were sampled from a man aged 30-40 years in good health.

A few counts support this clone. This sequence joins TRBV28 and TRBJ2-1; D gene unclear. The CDR3 runs 13 residues. Germline lookup yields CDR1 MDHEN and CDR2 SYDVKM. With 3 bases removed from V and 6 bases from J, the gap between germline ends came to 9 bases. CDR3 nucleotide sequence: TGTGCCAGCAGTTTCAGTAGTCGCAATGAGCAGTTCTTC. Encoded protein: CASSFSSRNEQFF.

This chain joins TRBV27 and TRBJ2-1; D ambiguous. CDR1 is MNHEY and CDR2 is SMNVEV in the germline V gene (reference sequence). This CDR3 contains 15 residues. V lost 9 bases and J lost 0, with 15 bases in between. CDR3 DNA sequence: TGTGCCAGTAAACGGACCGAGACCTCCTACAATGAGCAGTTCTTC. Translated: CASKRTETSYNEQFF.

As to this clone: A junction end diverges from the germline sequence, so it may reflect a read error. This chain links TRBV5-1 with TRBJ2-1, with 11 bases that match TRBD2. Germline CDR1 is SGHRS and CDR2 is YFSETQ. This CDR3 comprises 14 residues. CDR3 sequence: CASSVSGRANGQFF. Here the CDR3 DNA reads TGCGCCAGCAGCGTTAGCGGGAGGGCAAATGGGCAGTTCTTC.

This clone has just a few counts. The genes are TRBV28 and TRBJ1-1, with D hard to call. The V gene's germline CDR1 is MDHEN and CDR2 SYDVKM. The CDR3 is made up of 11 amino acids. V lost 5 bases, J lost 4 bases, and 5 bases lay in between. The CDR3 DNA reads TGTGCCAGCAGTAAAGGCACTGAAGCTTTCTTT. It is translated as CASSKGTEAFF.

This rearrangement joins TRBV29-1 to TRBJ2-1, with a weak D call TRBD1 (6 bases). Trimming removed 7 bases at V and 11 bases at J, with 21 bases between. The CDR3 spans 13 residues. CDR1 and CDR2 (germline): SQVTM, ANQGSEA. The DNA of the CDR3 is TGCAGCGCCTTACAGGGCGGTCCTTATCAGCAGTTCTTC. As protein: CSALQGGPYQQFF.

The chain links TRBV27 to TRBJ2-7, with a weak D call TRBD1 (6 bases). The CDR3 is 15 residues long. The V end lost 5 bases, the J end lost 3 bases, and 17 bases lay between the germline ends. Germline loops: CDR1 MNHEY, CDR2 SMNVEV (reference sequence). The CDR3 nucleotides are TGTGCCAGCAGTCCGGGCTTCTCGACAGGCTACGAGCAGTACTTC. Amino acid sequence: CASSPGFSTGYEQYF.

The chain uses TRBV5-1 and TRBJ2-2; D possibly uses TRBD1 or TRBD2 (5 bases each). Trimming took off 2 bases at V and 0 bases at J, with 14 bases between the two ends. The germline V gene has CDR1 SGHRS and CDR2 YFSETQ. There are 17 residues in the CDR3. The CDR3 protein is CASSFAGKGANTGELFF. As DNA, the CDR3 is TGCGCCAGCAGCTTCGCGGGTAAAGGGGCGAACACCGGGGAGCTGTTTTTT.

The chain carries TRBV28 and TRBJ2-3, with TRBD2 matching over 8 bases. The CDR3 has 13 residues. V was clipped by 10 bases and J by 6 bases; unmatched bases: 9. Germline V gives CDR1 MDHEN, CDR2 SYDVKM. The CDR3 sequence: CANSEREYDTQYF. Written as DNA, the CDR3 is TGTGCCAATTCGGAGCGGGAGTACGATACGCAGTATTTT.

The rearrangement joins TRBV2 to TRBJ1-2; D may be TRBD1 (5 bases). This CDR3 comprises 12 residues. V was trimmed by 9 bases and J by 4 bases, leaving 12 bases between them. Germline lookup yields CDR1 SNHLY and CDR2 FYNNEI. The CDR3, as DNA: TGTGCCAGTCTGGGGGGTACCTATGGCTACACCTTC. Amino acid sequence: CASLGGTYGYTF.

This clone has only one observation. V gene TRBV29-1 combines with J gene TRBJ1-1; 11 bases match TRBD1. J was trimmed by 11 bases and V by 7 bases; bases with no gene match: 9. The CDR3 loop spans 12 amino acids. CDR1 is SQVTM and CDR2 is ANQGSEA in the germline V gene. DNA for the CDR3: TGCAGCGATACGGGACAGGGGGAAGAGGCTTTCTTT. This encodes CSDTGQGEEAFF.

Concerning this clone itself: Other DNA sequences from this sample encode an identical CDR3 as well. This chain connects TRBV27 to TRBJ2-3; 13 nucleotides match TRBD2. The CDR3 length is 16 residues. With V trimmed by 6 bases and J by 3 bases, 6 bases remained unmatched. CDR1 and CDR2 from the germline V gene are MNHEY and SMNVEV (reference sequence). The CDR3 DNA reads as TGTGCCAGCAGCCTTGGACTAGCGGGAGTAACAGATACGCAGTATTTT. This codes for CASSLGLAGVTDTQYF.